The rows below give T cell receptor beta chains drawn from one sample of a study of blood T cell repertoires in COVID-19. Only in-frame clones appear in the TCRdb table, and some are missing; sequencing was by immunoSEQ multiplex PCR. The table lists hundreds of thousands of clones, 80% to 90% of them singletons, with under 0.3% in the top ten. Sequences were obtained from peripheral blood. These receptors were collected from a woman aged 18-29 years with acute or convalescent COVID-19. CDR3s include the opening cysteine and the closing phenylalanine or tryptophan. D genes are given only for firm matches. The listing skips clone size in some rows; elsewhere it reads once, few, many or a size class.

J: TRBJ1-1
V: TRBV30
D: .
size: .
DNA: TGTGCCTGTAGGAGTAGACGGGACACTGAAGCTTTCTTT
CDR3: CACRSRRDTEAFF

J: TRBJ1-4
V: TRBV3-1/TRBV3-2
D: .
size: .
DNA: TGTGCCAGCAGCGCCCGGGGGGGGCTTGGTGAAAAACTGTTTTTT
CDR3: CASSARGGLGEKLFF

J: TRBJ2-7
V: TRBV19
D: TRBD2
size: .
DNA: TGTGCCAGTAGGGGAACTAGCGGGGCCTCCTACGAGCAGTACTTC
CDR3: CASRGTSGASYEQYF

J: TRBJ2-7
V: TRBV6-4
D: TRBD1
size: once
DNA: TGTGCCAGCAGTCCCACAGGGGGCGCGGCCTCCTACGAGCAGTACTTC
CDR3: CASSPTGGAASYEQYF

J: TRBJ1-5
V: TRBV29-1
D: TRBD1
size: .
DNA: TGCAGCGTTCGGACAGGGGGAGAACAGCCCCAGCATTTT
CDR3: CSVRTGGEQPQHF

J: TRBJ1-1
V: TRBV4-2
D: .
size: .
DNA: TGTGCCAGCAGCCAAGATCCAATGAACACTGAAGCTTTCTTT
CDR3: CASSQDPMNTEAFF

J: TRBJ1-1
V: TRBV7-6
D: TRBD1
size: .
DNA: TGTGCCAGCAGCTTATTTCAGGGGGCAGGGGACACTGAAGCTTTCTTT
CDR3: CASSLFQGAGDTEAFF

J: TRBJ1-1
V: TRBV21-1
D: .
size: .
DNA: TGTGCCAGCAGCCCAGGTCCCGTCTGGACAGGGCCTCTGAACACTGAAGCTTTCTTT
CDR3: CASSPGPVWTGPLNTEAFF

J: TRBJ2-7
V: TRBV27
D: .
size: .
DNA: TGTGCCAGCAGTCAGCAGGCACCCTACGAGCAGTACTTC
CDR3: CASSQQAPYEQYF

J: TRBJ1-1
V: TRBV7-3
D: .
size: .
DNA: TGTGCCAGCAGCGATATGGGGGGAATGAACACTGAAGCTTTCTTT
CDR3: CASSDMGGMNTEAFF

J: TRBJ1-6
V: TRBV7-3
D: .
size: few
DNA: TGTGCCAGCAGTGGAGGGTTTTACAATTCACCCCTCCACTTT
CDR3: CASSGGFYNSPLHF

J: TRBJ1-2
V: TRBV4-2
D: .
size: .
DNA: TGTGCCAGCAGCCCTAAAGGCGGGGCTGGCTACACCTTC
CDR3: CASSPKGGAGYTF

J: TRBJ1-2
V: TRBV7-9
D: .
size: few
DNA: TGTGCCAGCAGCTCGGGTCGGGTCAACTATGGCTACACCTTC
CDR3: CASSSGRVNYGYTF

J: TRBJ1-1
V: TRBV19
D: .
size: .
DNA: TGTGCCAGTAGTATAAGACAGCCCGGGGAAGCTTTCTTT
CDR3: CASSIRQPGEAFF

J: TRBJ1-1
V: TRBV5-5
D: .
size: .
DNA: TGTGCCAGCAGCTTGCCGGCAGGTCCTTTGAACACTGAAGCTTTCTTT
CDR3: CASSLPAGPLNTEAFF

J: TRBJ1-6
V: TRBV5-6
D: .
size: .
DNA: TGTGCCAGCAGCTTCGGGACTGCCAATAATTCACCCCTCCACTTT
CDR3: CASSFGTANNSPLHF

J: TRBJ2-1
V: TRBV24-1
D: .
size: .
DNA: TGTGCCACCCACCCTATCACCCACAATGAGCAGTTCTTC
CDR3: CATHPITHNEQFF

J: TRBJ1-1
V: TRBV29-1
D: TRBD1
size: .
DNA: TGCAGCGTAATGGGGACAGGGGAGTCAGCTTTCTTT
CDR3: CSVMGTGESAFF

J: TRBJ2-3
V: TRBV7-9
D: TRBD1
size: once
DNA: TGTGCCAGCAGCCTTGGACAGGGGATAGATACGCAGTATTTT
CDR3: CASSLGQGIDTQYF

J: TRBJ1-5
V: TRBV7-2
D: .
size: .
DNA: TGTGCCAGCAGCTTAAATGTGCGGCGGGGTACCCATGGCAATCAGCCCCAGCATTTT
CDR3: CASSLNVRRGTHGNQPQHF

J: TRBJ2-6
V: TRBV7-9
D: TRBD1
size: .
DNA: TGTGCCAGCAGCCGGGACAGAATATTTACTGGGGCCAACGTCCTGACTTTC
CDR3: CASSRDRIFTGANVLTF

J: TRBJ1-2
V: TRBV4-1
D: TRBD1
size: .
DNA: TGCGCCAGCAGCCAAGGGGGCAGGGGGTATGGCTACACCTTC
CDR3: CASSQGGRGYGYTF

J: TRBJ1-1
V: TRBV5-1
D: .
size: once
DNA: TGCGCCAGCGCTACCCGGGACACTTACACTGAAGCTTTCTTT
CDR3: CASATRDTYTEAFF

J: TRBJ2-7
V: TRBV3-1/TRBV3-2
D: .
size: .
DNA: TGTGCCAGCAGCCAAGTTGGCAGTGCCTACGAGCAGTACTTC
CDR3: CASSQVGSAYEQYF

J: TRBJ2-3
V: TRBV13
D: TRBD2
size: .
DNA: TGTGCCAGCAGCTTAGAGGGGCGGGTAGCGGGGGTGAACACAGATACGCAGTATTTT
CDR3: CASSLEGRVAGVNTDTQYF

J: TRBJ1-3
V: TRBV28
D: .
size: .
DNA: TGTGCCAGCAGTTTATCCTACTCTGGAAACACCATATATTTT
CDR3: CASSLSYSGNTIYF

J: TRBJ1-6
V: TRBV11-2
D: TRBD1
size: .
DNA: TGTGCCAGCAGCCCACTCGCCGGGACAGGGTGGGGACCCCTCCACTTT
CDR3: CASSPLAGTGWGPLHF

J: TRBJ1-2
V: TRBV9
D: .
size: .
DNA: TGTGCCAGCAGCGTAGAGGGGGGGACCGCTTATGGCTACACCTTC
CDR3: CASSVEGGTAYGYTF

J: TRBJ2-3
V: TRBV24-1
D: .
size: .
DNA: TGTGCCACCAGTGATGGACAGACCCACACAGATACGCAGTATTTT
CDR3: CATSDGQTHTDTQYF

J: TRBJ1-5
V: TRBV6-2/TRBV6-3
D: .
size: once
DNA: TGTGCCAGCAGTTACCTAGGCCTGAATAGCAATCAGCCCCAGCATTTT
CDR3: CASSYLGLNSNQPQHF

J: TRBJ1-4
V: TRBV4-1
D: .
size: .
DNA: TGCGCCAGCAGCCAAGGCAGGGCGGCCCCTGGAGAAAAACTGTTTTTT
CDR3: CASSQGRAAPGEKLFF

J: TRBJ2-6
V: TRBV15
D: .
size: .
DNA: TGTGCCACCAGCAGGGCGGACACTGGGGCCAACGTCCTGACTTTC
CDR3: CATSRADTGANVLTF

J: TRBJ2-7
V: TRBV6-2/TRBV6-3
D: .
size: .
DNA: TGTGCCAGCAGTTCCCTGGAGGTCTACGAGCAGTACTTC
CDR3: CASSSLEVYEQYF

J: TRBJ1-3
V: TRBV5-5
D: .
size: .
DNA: TGTGCCAGCAGCTTACCGGACTTAAGCAACACCATATATTTT
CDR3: CASSLPDLSNTIYF

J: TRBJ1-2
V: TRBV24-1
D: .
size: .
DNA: TGTGCCACCAGTGATTTGAGGCGGGGGGGCGATGATGGCTACACCTTC
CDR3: CATSDLRRGGDDGYTF

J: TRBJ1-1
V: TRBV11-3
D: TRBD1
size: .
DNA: TGTGCCAGCAGCTTAGGACAGGGCACTGAAGCTTTCTTT
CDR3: CASSLGQGTEAFF

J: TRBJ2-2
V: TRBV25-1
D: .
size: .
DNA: TGTGCCAGCAGTGTCACAGGGAGCGGGGACACCGGGGAGCTGTTTTTT
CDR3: CASSVTGSGDTGELFF

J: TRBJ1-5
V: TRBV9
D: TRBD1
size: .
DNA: TGTGCCAGTAGCCCCGGGACAGGGGGCGGGAATCAGCCCCAGCATTTT
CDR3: CASSPGTGGGNQPQHF

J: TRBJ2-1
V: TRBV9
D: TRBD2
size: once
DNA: TGTGCCAGCAGCGTAGATGGCGGGGGTGAGAATGAGCAGTTCTTC
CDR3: CASSVDGGGENEQFF

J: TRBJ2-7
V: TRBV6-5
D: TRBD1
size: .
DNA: TGTGCCAGCAGACAGGGGGCTTTCTCCTACGAGCAGTACTTC
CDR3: CASRQGAFSYEQYF

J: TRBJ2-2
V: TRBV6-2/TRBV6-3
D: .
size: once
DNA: TGTGCCAGCAGCATGGTCAGTCCTCCGGGCGGGGAGCTGTTTTTT
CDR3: CASSMVSPPGGELFF

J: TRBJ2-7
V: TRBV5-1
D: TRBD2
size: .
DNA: TGCGCCAGCACGCCTCTAGCGGGGGGACGGTACGAGCAGTACTTC
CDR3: CASTPLAGGRYEQYF

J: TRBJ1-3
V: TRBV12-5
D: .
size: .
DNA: TGTGCTAGTGGTTTGGTACCAGGGGCAGGGATGAGCTCTGGAAACACCATATATTTT
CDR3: CASGLVPGAGMSSGNTIYF

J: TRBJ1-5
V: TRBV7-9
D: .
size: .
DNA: TGTGCCAGCAGCTTAGCGAGTCAACAGCCCCAGCATTTT
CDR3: CASSLASQQPQHF

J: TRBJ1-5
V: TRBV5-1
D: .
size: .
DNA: TGCGCCAGCAGCTTGGCTGGGGAGAACAATCAGCCCCAGCATTTT
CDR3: CASSLAGENNQPQHF

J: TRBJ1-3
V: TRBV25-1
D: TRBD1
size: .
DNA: TGTGCCAGCAGTGAATACGGACAGGGTATTATGGACACCATATATTTT
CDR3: CASSEYGQGIMDTIYF

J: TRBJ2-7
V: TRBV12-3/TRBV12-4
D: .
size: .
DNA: TGTGCCAGCAGTTTAATGAGAGCGGCGCAGTACTTC
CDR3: CASSLMRAAQYF

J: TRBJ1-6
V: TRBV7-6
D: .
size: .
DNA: TGTGCCAGCAGCGTCGGAGCAGGGCCGAATTCACCCCTCCACTTT
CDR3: CASSVGAGPNSPLHF

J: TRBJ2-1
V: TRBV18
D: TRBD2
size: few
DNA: TGTGCCAGCTCAACGGGACTAACGAACAATGAGCAGTTCTTC
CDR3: CASSTGLTNNEQFF

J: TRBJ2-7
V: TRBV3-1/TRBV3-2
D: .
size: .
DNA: TGTGCCAGCAGCCCCTCCCTGGGCAGCTCCTACGAGCAGTACTTC
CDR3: CASSPSLGSSYEQYF

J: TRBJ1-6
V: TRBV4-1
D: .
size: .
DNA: TGCGCCAGCAGCCAACCCCTGACTCAGAGCTCCTATAATTCACCCCTCCACTTT
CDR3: CASSQPLTQSSYNSPLHF

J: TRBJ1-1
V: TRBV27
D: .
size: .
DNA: TGTGCCAGCATGGGCTCCATGAACACTGAAGCTTTCTTT
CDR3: CASMGSMNTEAFF

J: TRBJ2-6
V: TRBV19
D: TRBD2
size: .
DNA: TGTGCCAGTAGTATCCAGCGGGGGGTCAAATCTGGGGCCAACGTCCTGACTTTC
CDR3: CASSIQRGVKSGANVLTF

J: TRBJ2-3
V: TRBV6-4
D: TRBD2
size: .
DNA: TGTGCCAGCAGTGACTCGGCGGGGGGGAGCACAGATACGCAGTATTTT
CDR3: CASSDSAGGSTDTQYF